The 25 T cell receptor beta chains in this list originate from one sample, sequenced in a study of cytomegalovirus exposure and HLA in healthy donors. The PCR made use of 60 Vbeta and 13 Jbeta primers. Using immunoSEQ multiplex PCR, the repertoire was profiled, and TCRdb retains in-frame clones only, with some absent. Found here are approximately 150,000 clones, more than 60% of them singletons; the top ten hold about 3.5%. Sequencing was done on a sample of PBMCs. These receptors all stem from a man between 40 and 49 years old in good health and CMV-seronegative.

The chain recombines TRBV7-9 with TRBJ2-2; D is possibly TRBD1 (5 bases). This CDR3 has 15 residues. V was trimmed by 4 bases and J by 3 bases, leaving 12 bases between them. CDR1 is SEHNR and CDR2 is FQNEAQ in the germline V gene (reference sequence). In DNA, the CDR3 is TGTGCCAGCAGCTCGATTACAGGACACACCGGGGAGCTGTTTTTT. Protein: CASSSITGHTGELFF.

The chain recombines TRBV29-1 with TRBJ1-1; D ambiguous. The CDR3 spans 12 residues. V was shortened by 7 bases and J by 3 bases, with 12 bases between the two germline ends. Germline V gene data show CDR1 as SQVTM and CDR2 as ANQGSEA. CDR3 loop: CSAGSTDTEAFF. CDR3 bases: TGCAGCGCGGGGAGTACGGACACTGAAGCTTTCTTT. Looking up the rest from reference TRBV29-1 and TRBJ1-1 gives the full variable domain: SAVISQKPSRDICQRGTSLTIQCQVDSQVTMMFWYRQQPGQSLTLIATANQGSEATYESGFVIDKFPISRPNLTFSTLTVSNMSPEDSSIYLCSAGSTDTEAFFGQGTRLTVV.

The V gene is TRBV5-1, the J gene TRBJ2-7; the D gene is possibly TRBD1 (6 bases). The CDR3 has 13 residues. CDR1 is SGHRS, CDR2 YFSETQ, per germline. The V gene lost 6 bases and the J gene lost 2 bases, with 12 bases spanning the gap. The CDR3 DNA reads TGCGCCAGCAAGCCGACAGGTGCCTACGAGCAGTACTTC. Amino acids: CASKPTGAYEQYF.

CDR3 nucleotides: TGTGCCAGCAGCATTACAGGGACCCCACCCGGGGAGCTGTTTTTT. Residues: CASSITGTPPGELFF. The chain recombines TRBV5-4 with TRBJ2-2; D is possibly TRBD1 (6 bases). CDR3 size: 15 residues. Germline loops: CDR1 SGHNT, CDR2 YYREEE (reference sequence). Between the trimmed V and J ends, which lost 4 bases and 6 bases, there was a span of 16 bases.

The CDR3 region has the DNA TGTGCCAGCATGGGGGCAGGGGCCTCTCTCGGCTACACCTTC. This gives the protein CASMGAGASLGYTF. This sequence joins TRBV2 and TRBJ1-2; tentative D call: TRBD1 (6 bases). Germline V gene sequence: CDR1 SNHLY, CDR2 FYNNEI. Trimming took 7 bases from V and 8 from J, leaving 20 bases between them. The CDR3 sequence is 14 residues long.

This chain connects TRBV29-1 to TRBJ1-4; D may be TRBD1 (6 bases). V was cut by 4 bases and J by 5 bases, with 11 bases left in between. This CDR3 contains 13 residues. Per the germline V gene, CDR1 is SQVTM and CDR2 is ANQGSEA. The CDR3 here is CSVVRTANEKLFF. The CDR3 DNA follows: TGCAGCGTTGTGCGGACAGCGAATGAAAAACTGTTTTTT.

The chain combines TRBV5-1 with TRBJ2-3; 11 bases match TRBD2. CDR3 length: 16 amino acids. CDR1 is SGHRS, CDR2 YFSETQ, per germline. V was clipped by 0 bases and J by 9 bases; unmatched bases: 9. The CDR3 reads CASSLGGSGGVLTQYF. In nucleotides, the CDR3 is TGCGCCAGCAGCTTGGGGGGTAGCGGGGGGGTCCTCACGCAGTATTTT.

The chain uses TRBV4-1 and TRBJ2-1, with 10 bases matching TRBD2. The CDR3 spans 16 residues. Germline assignment: CDR1 MGHRA and CDR2 YSYEKL. V trimming: 1 base; J trimming: 5 bases; junction bases outside the gene matches: 5. The chain's CDR3 is CASSQVLAGGDNEQFF. CDR3 DNA: TGCGCCAGCAGCCAAGTCTTAGCGGGGGGAGACAATGAGCAGTTCTTC.

V usage is TRBV12-2 and J usage is TRBJ1-5; the D call of TRBD1 is as the table states it, not checked on the DNA. TRBV12-2 is a pseudogene segment. CDR3 size: 19 residues. The CDR3 region has the DNA TGTGCAAGTCGCTTAATATCAGGACAGGGTCTGGATAGCAATCAGCCCCAGCATTTT. Its translation is CASRLISGQGLDSNQPQHF.

The chain links TRBV10-3 to TRBJ1-2; TRBD1 aligns across 7 bases. J gave up 0 bases and V 0 bases, and 4 bases lay outside the gene matches. The CDR3 runs 16 residues. CDR1 and CDR2 (germline): ENHRY, SYGVKD. CDR3 coding DNA: TGTGCCATCAGTGAGTCGACAGGGCGAGCTAACTATGGCTACACCTTC. The encoded protein is CAISESTGRANYGYTF.

This chain links TRBV7-7 with TRBJ2-1, with D maybe TRBD2 (5 bases). Germline V lookup: CDR1 SSHAT, CDR2 FNYEAQ (reference sequence). The ends were cut back, 5 bases at V and 2 bases at J, with 19 bases in the middle. This CDR3 region has 17 residues. The CDR3 DNA follows: TGTGCCAGCAGCCCTCACGACTCTAGCCCTCCCTACAATGAGCAGTTCTTC. Translation gives CASSPHDSSPPYNEQFF.

The chain links TRBV5-3 to TRBJ2-2; D possibly corresponds to TRBD2 (6 bases). TRBV5-3 is reported as an ORF; its role is uncertain. The CDR3 sequence is 14 residues long. The ends were cut back, 0 bases at V and 4 bases at J, with 7 bases in the middle. The CDR3 protein is CARSLAGGTGELFF. CDR3 in DNA: TGTGCCAGAAGCTTGGCCGGGGGCACCGGGGAGCTGTTTTTT.

The J gene is TRBJ2-7, the V gene TRBV18; D remains ambiguous. The V gene lost 2 bases and the J gene lost 0 bases, with 14 bases spanning the gap. This CDR3 is built from 16 residues. Germline lookup yields CDR1 KGHSH and CDR2 LQKENI. The CDR3 DNA follows: TGTGCCAGCTCACCATGGGCCGCATCCCACTCCTACGAGCAGTACTTC. Encoded protein: CASSPWAASHSYEQYF. Drawing the rest from reference TRBV18 and TRBJ2-7, the complete variable domain is NAGVMQNPRHLVRRRGQEARLRCSPMKGHSHVYWYRQLPEEGLKFMVYLQKENIIDESGMPKERFSAEFPKEGPSILRIQQVVRGDSAAYFCASSPWAASHSYEQYFGPGTRLTVT.

The V gene is TRBV9, the J gene TRBJ2-2, with TRBD2 matching 15 bases. The V segment lost 3 bases and the J segment 7 bases; nucleotides outside the gene matches: 7. This CDR3 contains 17 residues. From germline, CDR1 is SGDLS and CDR2 YYNGEE. Written as DNA, the CDR3 is TGTGCCAGCAGCGGAAGGACTAGCGGGGGGGCCTACGGGGAGCTGTTTTTT. Protein product: CASSGRTSGGAYGELFF.

The V call is TRBV4-1, the J call TRBJ2-1, with 9 bases identical to TRBD2. J gave up 4 bases and V 7 bases, and 11 bases lay outside the gene matches. CDR1 and CDR2 from the germline V gene are MGHRA and YSYEKL. This CDR3 comprises 16 residues. The DNA for the CDR3 is TGCGCCAGCACCCCGTGGCGGGGGGGATTATACAATGAGCAGTTCTTC. Translating it yields CASTPWRGGLYNEQFF.

This clone was observed a handful of times. DNA of the CDR3: TGTGCCAGCAGAGACCCCAGACAGCCCTATGGCTACACCTTC. Translation gives CASRDPRQPYGYTF. The V and J genes are TRBV2 and TRBJ1-2; D perhaps matches TRBD1 (5 bases). Per the germline V gene, CDR1 is SNHLY and CDR2 is FYNNEI. V was clipped by 6 bases and J by 4 bases, with 15 bases between them. The CDR3 covers 14 residues.

This clone came up a few times. This chain connects TRBV9 to TRBJ1-4; the match to TRBD1 covers 7 bases. Unmatched junction bases numbered 9, after V lost 3 bases and J lost 7 bases. Germline V CDR1 and CDR2: SGDLS, YYNGEE. CDR3 size: 15 residues. In nucleotides, the CDR3 is TGTGCCAGCAGCGGGACCACAGGGGTCGGTGAAAAACTGTTTTTT. It is translated as CASSGTTGVGEKLFF.

The chain has TRBV5-1 and TRBJ2-3, with D possibly TRBD1 on 7 matching bases. This CDR3 spans 15 amino acids. V was shortened by 1 base and J by 4 bases, with 13 bases between the two germline ends. Germline V gene sequence: CDR1 SGHRS, CDR2 YFSETQ. DNA of the CDR3: TGCGCCAGCAGCTTGTCGGGCAGGGGGGCAGATACGCAGTATTTT. It codes for CASSLSGRGADTQYF.

This clone was counted once. The chain uses TRBV30 and TRBJ1-1; possible D gene TRBD1, 5 bases. The V end was cut by 2 bases, the J end by 1 base, with 11 bases between. The CDR3 spans 14 residues. Germline V gene sequence: CDR1 GTSNPN, CDR2 SVGIG (reference sequence). DNA for the CDR3: TGTGCCTGGAGTTATCGACAGACGAACACTGAAGCTTTCTTT. Residues: CAWSYRQTNTEAFF.

The count of this clone is one. V and J are TRBV6-6 and TRBJ1-1; possible D gene TRBD1, 5 bases. CDR3 length: 15 residues. V was clipped by 0 bases and J by 0 bases, with 8 bases between them. The V gene's germline CDR1 is MNHNY and CDR2 SVGAGI (reference sequence). CDR3 region: CASSYSRGMNTEAFF. The CDR3 DNA reads TGTGCCAGCAGTTACTCGCGGGGGATGAACACTGAAGCTTTCTTT.

The rearrangement links TRBV5-1 to TRBJ1-2, with 7 bases matching TRBD1. Trimming removed 3 bases from V and 7 bases from J; junction bases left unmatched: 9. The CDR3 covers 14 residues. The germline V gene has CDR1 SGHRS and CDR2 YFSETQ. The DNA of the CDR3 is TGCGCCAGCAGCTCCTCGACAGGGAACGGTGGCTACACCTTC. Translation: CASSSSTGNGGYTF.

The V gene is TRBV7-9, the J gene TRBJ1-1, with D possibly matching TRBD1 (5 bases). The ends were cut back, 5 bases at V and 5 bases at J, with 21 bases in the middle. The germline gives CDR1 SEHNR, CDR2 FQNEAQ (reference sequence). The CDR3 is made up of 16 amino acids. The CDR3 sequence is CASSVGSGREKTEAFF. As DNA, the CDR3 is TGTGCCAGCAGCGTTGGGTCAGGGAGGGAAAAAACTGAAGCTTTCTTT.

In this sample, this clone turned up once. The chain has TRBV28 and TRBJ2-7, with 9 bases matching TRBD1. Germline loops: CDR1 MDHEN, CDR2 SYDVKM. This CDR3 comprises 15 residues. Trimming took 8 bases from V and 2 from J; bases not matched to a gene: 10. CDR3 loop: CASGVGTGIPYEQYF. CDR3 bases: TGTGCCAGCGGTGTCGGGACAGGGATCCCCTACGAGCAGTACTTC.

V is TRBV2 and J is TRBJ1-4, with D unresolved. The V end was cut by 0 bases, the J end by 10 bases, with 15 bases between. Germline V gene sequence: CDR1 SNHLY, CDR2 FYNNEI. The CDR3 contains 15 residues. In nucleotides, the CDR3 is TGTGCCAGCAGTGAAGCCGGAGGGAACGGTCGAAAACTGTTTTTT. This sequence encodes CASSEAGGNGRKLFF.

The chain carries TRBV6-6 and TRBJ1-1; 9 bases fit TRBD1. J gave up 5 bases and V 3 bases, and 7 bases lay outside the gene matches. The CDR3 loop spans 15 amino acids. CDR1 is MNHNY, CDR2 SVGAGI, per germline (reference sequence). CDR3 DNA sequence: TGTGCCAGCAGTTATGTGGGACAGGGAGCGACTGAAGCTTTCTTT. Translation: CASSYVGQGATEAFF.